A selection of T cell receptor beta chains follows, all from one sample in a study of blood T cell repertoires in COVID-19. Clones were sequenced by immunoSEQ multiplex PCR, and TCRdb holds only the in-frame ones, with some missing. The data contain tens of thousands of clones, 85% of them singletons. Sequencing was performed on peripheral blood. All receptors come from a man between 60 and 70 years old with acute or convalescent COVID-19. Each CDR3 is given with its conserved first and last residue. The order of the fields is clone size, V gene, D gene, J gene, CDR3 DNA, CDR3 protein. The D gene is left open where the match is weak. Part of the rows lack a size; the others show once, few, many or a class for expanded clones.

clone_size: .
v_call: TRBV5-1
d_call: .
j_call: TRBJ2-2
cdr3_nt: TGCGCCAGCAGCTTGGTTAGCACCCACACCGGGGAGCTGTTTTTT
cdr3_aa: CASSLVSTHTGELFF

clone_size: .
v_call: TRBV5-1
d_call: TRBD1
j_call: TRBJ2-2
cdr3_nt: TGCGCCAGCAGCGAGCCGGGACAGGGTAACGCCGGGGAGCTGTTTTTT
cdr3_aa: CASSEPGQGNAGELFF

clone_size: few
v_call: TRBV28
d_call: .
j_call: TRBJ2-7
cdr3_nt: TGTGCCAGCAGTTCGCTAACAGGTTTAGTCGAGCAGTACTTC
cdr3_aa: CASSSLTGLVEQYF

clone_size: .
v_call: TRBV4-1
d_call: .
j_call: TRBJ1-5
cdr3_nt: TGCGCCAGCAGCCAAGAGGGCAGGGTCGGCAATCAGCCCCAGCATTTT
cdr3_aa: CASSQEGRVGNQPQHF

clone_size: .
v_call: TRBV6-1
d_call: .
j_call: TRBJ1-5
cdr3_nt: TGTGCCAGCAGTGAGGCAGGGGCCCTATCTGGCAATCAGCCCCAGCATTTT
cdr3_aa: CASSEAGALSGNQPQHF

clone_size: .
v_call: TRBV24-1
d_call: .
j_call: TRBJ2-1
cdr3_nt: TGTGCCACCAGTGCTCCCGGGGATAATGAGCAGTTCTTC
cdr3_aa: CATSAPGDNEQFF

clone_size: .
v_call: TRBV11-3
d_call: TRBD1
j_call: TRBJ2-7
cdr3_nt: TGTGCCAGCAGCTCGGGACAGGGATCGGACGCACTTTACGAGCAGTACTTC
cdr3_aa: CASSSGQGSDALYEQYF

clone_size: .
v_call: TRBV5-1
d_call: TRBD2
j_call: TRBJ2-7
cdr3_nt: TGCGCCAGCAGCCGGGGGACTAGCGGGAGTGGGTACGAGCAGTACTTC
cdr3_aa: CASSRGTSGSGYEQYF

clone_size: .
v_call: TRBV7-2
d_call: .
j_call: TRBJ1-6
cdr3_nt: TGTGCCAGCAGCTTAGCTTTCAGGGCGTCTTCTCGGGATTCACCCCTCCACTTT
cdr3_aa: CASSLAFRASSRDSPLHF

clone_size: .
v_call: TRBV5-1
d_call: .
j_call: TRBJ2-1
cdr3_nt: TGCGCCACGAGGGTGGCAGACTGGTTCGATGAGCAGTTCTTC
cdr3_aa: CATRVADWFDEQFF

clone_size: .
v_call: TRBV30
d_call: .
j_call: TRBJ1-5
cdr3_nt: TGTGCCTGGAGGGGCGACAGTTATAGCAATCAGCCCCAGCATTTT
cdr3_aa: CAWRGDSYSNQPQHF

clone_size: .
v_call: TRBV5-6
d_call: .
j_call: TRBJ1-3
cdr3_nt: TGTGCCAGCAGCTTCACAGGCCTCTCTGGAAACACCATATATTTT
cdr3_aa: CASSFTGLSGNTIYF

clone_size: .
v_call: TRBV5-6
d_call: .
j_call: TRBJ2-2
cdr3_nt: TGTGCCAGCAGCTTGGTTCTGCGCGGGGAGCTGTTTTTT
cdr3_aa: CASSLVLRGELFF

clone_size: .
v_call: TRBV30
d_call: .
j_call: TRBJ1-5
cdr3_nt: TGTGCCTGGGGGAACAGGGCATATAGCAATCAGCCCCAGCATTTT
cdr3_aa: CAWGNRAYSNQPQHF

clone_size: .
v_call: TRBV30
d_call: TRBD1
j_call: TRBJ1-3
cdr3_nt: TGTGCCTGGTCAAACTCGGGACAGATAGGAAACACCATATATTTT
cdr3_aa: CAWSNSGQIGNTIYF

clone_size: .
v_call: TRBV25-1
d_call: TRBD2
j_call: TRBJ2-5
cdr3_nt: TGTGCCAGCAGTGAACCCCTACTAGCGGTCCAAGAGACCCAGTACTTC
cdr3_aa: CASSEPLLAVQETQYF

clone_size: .
v_call: TRBV4-2
d_call: TRBD2
j_call: TRBJ2-1
cdr3_nt: TGTGCCAGCAGCCAAGCAGCGGGGGGTCCCTACAATGAGCAGTTCTTC
cdr3_aa: CASSQAAGGPYNEQFF

clone_size: .
v_call: TRBV5-4
d_call: TRBD1
j_call: TRBJ1-1
cdr3_nt: TGTGCCAGCAGCTCGACCGGGACAGGTGAAGCTTTCTTT
cdr3_aa: CASSSTGTGEAFF

clone_size: .
v_call: TRBV7-6
d_call: .
j_call: TRBJ2-7
cdr3_nt: TGTGCCAGCAGCAGGCCTGGTAGCGGAAGCTCCTACGAGCAGTACTTC
cdr3_aa: CASSRPGSGSSYEQYF

clone_size: .
v_call: TRBV19
d_call: .
j_call: TRBJ1-5
cdr3_nt: TGTGCCAGTAGTATATCCGGGATTAGGGGCAATCAGCCCCAGCATTTT
cdr3_aa: CASSISGIRGNQPQHF

clone_size: .
v_call: TRBV19
d_call: .
j_call: TRBJ1-1
cdr3_nt: TGTGCCAGTAGTATCCCATCCAGGGTTGAAGCTTTCTTT
cdr3_aa: CASSIPSRVEAFF

clone_size: many
v_call: TRBV5-1
d_call: TRBD1
j_call: TRBJ2-7
cdr3_nt: TGCGCCAGCAGCTGGGGACAGGGGGACTACGAGCAGTACTTC
cdr3_aa: CASSWGQGDYEQYF

clone_size: .
v_call: TRBV30
d_call: .
j_call: TRBJ2-7
cdr3_nt: TGTGCCTGGAGTTCCCCAGGGGTATCGTCCTACGAGCAGTACTTC
cdr3_aa: CAWSSPGVSSYEQYF

clone_size: once
v_call: TRBV5-4
d_call: TRBD2
j_call: TRBJ2-5
cdr3_nt: TGTGCCAGCAGCTATGGGACTAGCGGGGGGGCGGAGACCCAGTACTTC
cdr3_aa: CASSYGTSGGAETQYF

clone_size: .
v_call: TRBV18
d_call: TRBD2
j_call: TRBJ2-5
cdr3_nt: TGTGCCAGCTCACCTGGATGGACTAGCGGGGGAGAGACCCAGTACTTC
cdr3_aa: CASSPGWTSGGETQYF

clone_size: .
v_call: TRBV5-4
d_call: TRBD2
j_call: TRBJ2-2
cdr3_nt: TGTGCCAGCAGCTCCAGACTAGCGGGACTTAACACCGGGGAGCTGTTTTTT
cdr3_aa: CASSSRLAGLNTGELFF

clone_size: .
v_call: TRBV5-4
d_call: TRBD2
j_call: TRBJ2-2
cdr3_nt: TGTGCCAGCAGCTCTAGCGGGAGGAACACCGGGGAGCTGTTTTTT
cdr3_aa: CASSSSGRNTGELFF

clone_size: .
v_call: TRBV24-1
d_call: .
j_call: TRBJ2-5
cdr3_nt: TGTGCCACCAGTGATGGCGGGGCCCAAGAGACCCAGTACTTC
cdr3_aa: CATSDGGAQETQYF

clone_size: .
v_call: TRBV10-1
d_call: TRBD1
j_call: TRBJ1-4
cdr3_nt: TGCGCCAGCAGAGGACAGGGGGCTAATGAAAAACTGTTTTTT
cdr3_aa: CASRGQGANEKLFF

clone_size: .
v_call: TRBV6-1
d_call: .
j_call: TRBJ2-3
cdr3_nt: TGTGCCAGCAGTGAGCAGGGTGTGTCCACAGATACGCAGTATTTT
cdr3_aa: CASSEQGVSTDTQYF

clone_size: many
v_call: TRBV4-2
d_call: .
j_call: TRBJ1-6
cdr3_nt: TGTGCCAGCAGCCCCTCCGTGAGTTCACCCCTCCACTTT
cdr3_aa: CASSPSVSSPLHF

clone_size: .
v_call: TRBV11-3
d_call: TRBD2
j_call: TRBJ2-3
cdr3_nt: TGTGCCAGCAGCCACACCTTAGGGCGGGGGGCTAGCACAGATACGCAGTATTTT
cdr3_aa: CASSHTLGRGASTDTQYF

clone_size: .
v_call: TRBV19
d_call: .
j_call: TRBJ2-7
cdr3_nt: TGTGCCAGTAGTATACGACGGGACTACGAGCAGTACTTC
cdr3_aa: CASSIRRDYEQYF

clone_size: .
v_call: TRBV25-1
d_call: TRBD2
j_call: TRBJ2-1
cdr3_nt: TGTGCCAGCAGGGTGGGACTAGCGGGAGGGTATGAGCAGTTCTTC
cdr3_aa: CASRVGLAGGYEQFF

clone_size: .
v_call: TRBV27
d_call: .
j_call: TRBJ2-3
cdr3_nt: TGTGCCAGCAGTTTAGGGCCAGATACGCAGTATTTT
cdr3_aa: CASSLGPDTQYF

clone_size: .
v_call: TRBV6-5
d_call: TRBD1
j_call: TRBJ1-3
cdr3_nt: TGTGCCAGCACAGTAACAGGGGGCACTGGAAACACCATATATTTT
cdr3_aa: CASTVTGGTGNTIYF

clone_size: .
v_call: TRBV11-2
d_call: .
j_call: TRBJ1-3
cdr3_nt: TGTGCCAGCAGCTCCGCAGGGTCCCCCTCTGGAAACACCATATATTTT
cdr3_aa: CASSSAGSPSGNTIYF

clone_size: .
v_call: TRBV5-1
d_call: TRBD1
j_call: TRBJ1-2
cdr3_nt: TGCGCCAGCAGCTTGGCCGGGACAGGGGCCTATGGCTACACCTTC
cdr3_aa: CASSLAGTGAYGYTF

clone_size: .
v_call: TRBV12-5
d_call: .
j_call: TRBJ2-4
cdr3_nt: TGTGCTAGTGGTTTGGGACTAGCCAAAAACATTCAGTACTTC
cdr3_aa: CASGLGLAKNIQYF

clone_size: few
v_call: TRBV13
d_call: .
j_call: TRBJ2-1
cdr3_nt: TGTGCCAGCAGCTCCTCCTTAGCCACCCTCGAAAGACGGCAGTTCTTC
cdr3_aa: CASSSSLATLERRQFF

clone_size: .
v_call: TRBV14
d_call: .
j_call: TRBJ1-2
cdr3_nt: TGTGCCAGCAGCCTTAGCGGTGGCTATGGCTACACCTTC
cdr3_aa: CASSLSGGYGYTF

clone_size: .
v_call: TRBV30
d_call: TRBD1
j_call: TRBJ1-5
cdr3_nt: TGTGCTTCCAACCAGGGGGGCAATCAGCCCCAGCATTTT
cdr3_aa: CASNQGGNQPQHF

clone_size: .
v_call: TRBV12-3/TRBV12-4
d_call: .
j_call: TRBJ1-5
cdr3_nt: TGTGCCAGCAGTTTCAATAGCAATCAGCCCCAGCATTTT
cdr3_aa: CASSFNSNQPQHF

clone_size: .
v_call: TRBV5-5
d_call: TRBD2
j_call: TRBJ2-7
cdr3_nt: TGTGCCAGCAGCTTCCGGACTAGCGGGAGTTACGAGCAGTACTTC
cdr3_aa: CASSFRTSGSYEQYF

clone_size: .
v_call: TRBV11-1
d_call: .
j_call: TRBJ2-7
cdr3_nt: TGTGCCAGCAGCTTAGCGCTCGGGAGCTCCTACGAGCAGTACTTC
cdr3_aa: CASSLALGSSYEQYF

clone_size: .
v_call: TRBV5-6
d_call: .
j_call: TRBJ1-1
cdr3_nt: TGTGCCAGCAGCCGGCAGGGCGGGAACACTGAAGCTTTCTTT
cdr3_aa: CASSRQGGNTEAFF

clone_size: .
v_call: TRBV5-1
d_call: .
j_call: TRBJ2-7
cdr3_nt: TGCGCCAGCAGCTTGGTGGTGGGGCGCATGGACGAGCAGTACTTC
cdr3_aa: CASSLVVGRMDEQYF

clone_size: .
v_call: TRBV29-1
d_call: .
j_call: TRBJ2-1
cdr3_nt: TGCAGCACAGACACTTACTCCTACAATGAGCAGTTCTTC
cdr3_aa: CSTDTYSYNEQFF

clone_size: .
v_call: TRBV10-3
d_call: TRBD1
j_call: TRBJ1-6
cdr3_nt: TGTGCCATCAGTGGTGGGACAGGGGAAAGCTCACCCCTCCACTTT
cdr3_aa: CAISGGTGESSPLHF

clone_size: .
v_call: TRBV9
d_call: .
j_call: TRBJ2-3
cdr3_nt: TGTGCCAGCAGCGCCCGTTACGGGGTCACAGATACGCAGTATTTT
cdr3_aa: CASSARYGVTDTQYF

clone_size: .
v_call: TRBV30
d_call: TRBD1
j_call: TRBJ1-6
cdr3_nt: TGTGCCTGGAGTTACGGGACAGGGGTACCGAATAATTCACCCCTCCACTTT
cdr3_aa: CAWSYGTGVPNNSPLHF

clone_size: .
v_call: TRBV15
d_call: TRBD2
j_call: TRBJ2-7
cdr3_nt: TGTGCCACCAGCAGGATCAGCGGGGGGGCTTCTGAGCAGTACTTC
cdr3_aa: CATSRISGGASEQYF

clone_size: few
v_call: TRBV19
d_call: TRBD2
j_call: TRBJ2-1
cdr3_nt: TGTGCCAGTAGTGTGCAAATCACGGGGGGCTCCTACAATGAGCAGTTCTTC
cdr3_aa: CASSVQITGGSYNEQFF

clone_size: .
v_call: TRBV18
d_call: TRBD2
j_call: TRBJ2-3
cdr3_nt: TGTACCAGCTCACCAAGGCGGGAGGGCCCCACAGATACGCAGTATTTT
cdr3_aa: CTSSPRREGPTDTQYF

clone_size: .
v_call: TRBV25-1
d_call: .
j_call: TRBJ1-1
cdr3_nt: TGTGCCAGCAGTGCAGGGAACACTGAAGCTTTCTTT
cdr3_aa: CASSAGNTEAFF